Detailed here is one T cell receptor beta chain. The antigen remains undetermined. These data originate in a study of shared clonotypes between healthy human individuals. Germline V CDR1 and CDR2: GTSNPN, SVGIG (reference sequence). The V end was cut by 5 bases, the J end by 4 bases, with 26 bases between. The length of the CDR3 is 17 residues. The assay ran at deep level. In replicate PCRs of sorted subsets, approximately 210 ng DNA, approximately 30,000 T cell genomes, was used. Generated by immunoSEQ multiplex PCR, the TCRdb table keeps only in-frame clones and is missing some. The sample contains fewer than 850,000 clones, around 72% of which appear only once. The study's findings and limits: Sharing of clonotypes among donors was expected to vary with sequencing depth.

Donors comprised only Caucasian adults living in Nashville, Tennessee. This chain uses TRBV30 with TRBJ1-2; maybe TRBD1 (5 bases). What was sequenced was memory CD4+ T cells sorted from blood. Regarding subset: CD45RA-negative fraction. This clonotype was sampled from a woman aged 25 to 45 in good health. In nucleotides, the CDR3 is TGTGCCTGGGCTTTACAGCATAGTTCTTTGAGGGGCTATGGCTACACCTTC. Translating it yields CAWALQHSSLRGYGYTF. The full variable domain, with the rest looked up from reference TRBV30 and TRBJ1-2, is SQTIHQWPATLVQPVGSPLSLECTVEGTSNPNLYWYRQAAGRGLQLLFYSVGIGQISSEVPQNLSASRPQDRQFILSSKKLLLSDSGFYLCAWALQHSSLRGYGYTFGSGTRLTVV.